This T cell receptor beta chain was sequenced in a study of blood T cell repertoires in COVID-19. This table comes from immunoSEQ multiplex PCR, and its TCRdb copy is limited to in-frame clones, with some not included. The data hold approximately 100,000 clones, with less than 85% observed a single time. The sequencing input was peripheral blood. This clonotype originated in a woman in her 70s with active or convalescent COVID-19.

The CDR3 DNA sequence: TGTGCCAGCAGCCCCTTAGCGGGGGGGAAGTTCTTC. It is translated as CASSPLAGGKFF. The chain carries TRBV7-2 and TRBJ2-1, with TRBD2 matching 11 bases. Per germline, CDR1 SGHTA and CDR2 FQGNSA. V shed 5 bases, J shed 14 bases, and the junction held 5 bases outside the gene matches. The CDR3 is 12 residues long.